This T cell receptor (beta chain) stems from a study of cytomegalovirus exposure and HLA in healthy donors. CDR1 and CDR2 from the germline V gene are SGDLS and YYNGEE. CDR3 length equals 15 residues. The ends lost 3 bases at V and 1 base at J; junction bases unmatched: 2. Amplification used 60 Vbeta primers and 13 Jbeta primers. TCRdb's copy holds only in-frame clones and misses some; the assay was immunoSEQ multiplex PCR. Here the sample spans 150,000 to 200,000 clones, more than 65% being singletons. The V gene is TRBV9, the J gene TRBJ1-1; 11 nucleotides line up with TRBD1. This clonotype originated in a man between 18 and 35 years old in good health and CMV-seropositive. Sequenced sample: PBMCs. The CDR3 bases are TGTGCCAGCAGCGCCGGGACAGGGGGGAACACTGAAGCTTTCTTT. It encodes CASSAGTGGNTEAFF.